The sequence of this T cell receptor (beta chain) was determined in a study of blood T cell repertoires in COVID-19 (dated by TCRdb to about 2020). Study-wide context: Samples covering the acute and convalescent phases of COVID-19 were provided by collaborators in the United States, Italy and Spain. Where available, HLA class I and class II types were taken from metadata supplied by the sample provider and were not determined by assay-based typing. Samples came from the ongoing ImmuneRACE study (first 160 participants) plus 1,254 subjects from 6 global collaborators. A de-identified subject ID, COVID-19 status, age in years and sex were almost always included in the sample metadata. A freely available public database, intended as a resource for researchers studying the immune response to SARS-CoV-2, is where the repertoires were released. The material from the prospective study consisted of cDNA or gDNA derived from T cells, B-cell-depleted T cells, or PBMCs. Deeply sampled blood TCRbeta repertoires from subjects exposed to, actively infected with, or recovered from COVID-19 were included in the dataset. The paper's findings and limits, for the study overall: Clinical and demographic metadata were provided uncurated, with the amount varying by source and participant.

Enrolling through a virtual design, the prospective study's participants ranged in age from roughly 18 to 100 years and lived across some 22 United States geographic areas. To assign participants to cohorts, the prospective study relied on clinical history that participants themselves reported in a screening survey and a study questionnaire. ImmuneRACE Cohort 3 recovered participants were defined by two consecutive negative NP/OP PCR tests, healthcare professional clearance, or symptom resolution. In the prospective study, mobile phlebotomists collected whole blood, serum and a nasopharyngeal or oropharyngeal swab from each participant. Over a roughly 2-month period, participants in the prospective study had the option of providing additional blood draws and questionnaires. Before DNA extraction, prospective study blood samples were shipped either frozen or at room temperature. As to this clone: Its antigen remains unidentified. No per-base quality is available; no much larger clone lies one base away.

The CDR3 sequence holds 13 residues, the cysteine and phenylalanine included. This entry keeps only the CDR3 DNA: 39 bases, framed from base 1. The V end loses 6 bases and the J end loses 4 bases, and a stretch of 11 bases separates them. CDR1 and CDR2 are drawn from the germline V gene (reference sequence): SEHNR, FQNEAQ. The immunoSEQ Assay, a bias-controlled multiplex PCR, was used to amplify TCRbeta CDR3 regions from genomic DNA. From the authors' description of their analysis: Nucleated cell counts per sample were estimated from amplification of reference gene primers within the assay. To quantify the absolute abundance of each unique TCRbeta CDR3 rearrangement, sequence reads were collapsed and filtered. For each sample, productive Simpson clonality was calculated as the square root of Simpson's diversity index across productive rearrangements. TCRdb provides this immuneACCESS table in a form limited to in-frame rearrangements. Some clones are lacking; in checked studies, under half of them reflect an unresolved V gene, and why the rest are absent is not known. The V and J calls and clone size are taken from that table; D and trimming were inferred from the DNA. Within this sample are 200,000 to 250,000 clones, with 82% of them counted one time only. The leading ten clones occupy more than 3% of the sample.

This clonotype was obtained from an older woman who had recovered from COVID-19. The sequencing sample was made of PBMCs or T cells enriched from blood (not recorded which). The chain is encoded by TRBV7-9 joined to TRBJ2-3; TRBD1 is possibly the D segment (5 matching bases). The sequenced DNA is TGTGCCAGCAGAGCCCAGGGTGCAGATACGCAGTATTTT. It encodes CASRAQGADTQYF.